The 17 T cell receptor beta chains in this list originate from one sample, sequenced in a study of blood T cell repertoires in COVID-19. Only in-frame clones appear in the TCRdb table, and some are missing; sequencing was by immunoSEQ multiplex PCR. Found here are over 30,000 clones, roughly 74% of them singletons; the top ten hold roughly 14%. The specimen sequenced was peripheral blood. Source of these receptors: an elderly man with active or convalescent COVID-19.

A few counts support this clone. The chain joins TRBV7-6 to TRBJ2-7, with TRBD2 matching 9 bases. Germline CDR1 is SGHVS and CDR2 is FNYEAQ. Germline trimming cut 1 base from V and 3 bases from J; bases unmatched to any gene: 4. The CDR3 loop spans 15 amino acids. The CDR3 region is CASSLGTAGGYEQYF. The CDR3, as DNA: TGTGCCAGCAGCTTAGGGACAGCGGGAGGCTACGAGCAGTACTTC.

The chain uses TRBV11-2 and TRBJ2-3, with 10 bases identical to TRBD2. This CDR3 has 15 residues. The junction had 8 bases not matched to a gene; V was cut back by 5 bases and J by 6 bases. The germline V gene encodes CDR1 SGHAT and CDR2 FQNNGV. CDR3 protein: CASSRLAGVSDTQYF. CDR3 DNA sequence: TGTGCCAGCAGCAGGCTAGCGGGAGTTTCGGATACGCAGTATTTT.

This clone is medium-sized. The chain combines TRBV19 with TRBJ1-2; D gene unclear. Germline CDR1 LNHDA, CDR2 SQIVND (reference sequence). The CDR3 is 11 residues long. Trimming cost V 5 bases and J 7 bases, with 8 bases left between them. The CDR3 bases are TGTGCCAGTAGTGATCTAGGTGGCTACACCTTC. Translating it yields CASSDLGGYTF.

The chain carries TRBV14 and TRBJ1-2, with 7 bases that match TRBD1. Trimming cost V 4 bases and J 4 bases; bases outside gene matches: 6. The CDR3 is made up of 14 amino acids. Per the germline V gene, CDR1 is SGHDN and CDR2 is FVKESK. For the CDR3, the DNA is TGTGCCAGCAGCCCGGGACAGAACCTCTATGGCTACACCTTC. Amino acids: CASSPGQNLYGYTF.

The chain combines TRBV12-5 with TRBJ2-2; 12 bases agree with TRBD2. Germline loops: CDR1 LGHNT, CDR2 FRNRAP. The CDR3 is 18 residues long. Unmatched junction bases numbered 8, after V lost 6 bases and J lost 0 bases. CDR3 coding DNA: TGTGCTAGTGGCAAGGGACTAGCGGGCTTCGCGAACACCGGGGAGCTGTTTTTT. It yields the protein CASGKGLAGFANTGELFF.

A single count supports this clone. V and J are TRBV6-6 and TRBJ2-7, with a tentative D call TRBD2 (6 bases). V gave up 8 bases and J gave up 6 bases, with 17 bases separating them. This CDR3 spans 13 amino acids. Germline-derived CDR1 and CDR2 are MNHNY and SVGAGI (reference sequence). CDR3: CASSLGGLPEQYF. CDR3 sequence (DNA): TGTGCCAGCTCGCTCGGAGGGCTCCCCGAGCAGTACTTC.

The V call is TRBV3-1 (or the pseudogene TRBV3-2), the J call TRBJ2-5; TRBD1 agrees at 9 bases. In germline, CDR1 is LGHDT, CDR2 YNNKEL (reference sequence). With V trimmed by 1 base and J by 7 bases, 10 bases remained unmatched. There are 16 residues in the CDR3. CDR3 sequence: CASSQGGTGFSGTQYF. The CDR3 coding sequence is TGTGCCAGCAGCCAAGGGGGGACAGGGTTTTCGGGGACCCAGTACTTC.

This clone was detected a few times. This chain connects TRBV5-4 to TRBJ2-5, with 11 bases aligning to TRBD2. CDR3 length equals 15 residues. The V gene end was trimmed by 4 bases and the J gene end by 3 bases; junction bases not matched to a gene: 5. Germline lookup yields CDR1 SGHNT and CDR2 YYREEE (reference sequence). The CDR3 coding sequence is TGTGCCAGCAGCACCCGACTAGCGGGAAAAGAGACCCAGTACTTC. Its protein is CASSTRLAGKETQYF.

J is TRBJ2-7 and V is TRBV6-1, with 7 bases fitting TRBD2. This CDR3 spans 17 amino acids. Trimming took 4 bases from V and 0 from J; bases not matched to a gene: 12. Germline V gives CDR1 MNHNS, CDR2 SASEGT. The CDR3 DNA is TGTGCCAGCAGTGGGGGGAACCTGGGACTATACTCCTACGAGCAGTACTTC. Protein: CASSGGNLGLYSYEQYF.

This clone was picked up a small number of times. J is TRBJ2-1 and V is TRBV5-5; 13 nucleotides match TRBD2. CDR3 size: 16 residues. Unmatched junction bases numbered 11, after V lost 6 bases and J lost 8 bases. Germline-derived CDR1 and CDR2 are SGHKS and YYEKEE (reference sequence). The CDR3 loop reads CASTKILAGGPDEQFF. DNA of the CDR3: TGTGCCAGCACCAAAATACTAGCGGGAGGGCCCGATGAGCAGTTCTTC.

The genes are TRBV28 and TRBJ2-7; D is perhaps TRBD2 (6 bases). CDR1 MDHEN and CDR2 SYDVKM come from the germline V gene. The length of the CDR3 is 16 residues. V gave up 4 bases and J gave up 2 bases, with 18 bases separating them. The CDR3 DNA sequence: TGTGCCAGCAGTTCCTATGGGGGGACGGCTACCTACGAGCAGTACTTC. Protein product: CASSSYGGTATYEQYF.

The genes are TRBV3-1 (or the pseudogene TRBV3-2) and TRBJ2-1, with 7 bases lining up with TRBD2. V was pared by 8 bases and J by 7 bases, with 14 bases of the junction left unmatched. The germline CDR1 and CDR2 sequences are LGHDT and YNNKEL (reference sequence). The CDR3 runs 15 residues. The CDR3 spells CASRPGAGVGNEQFF. CDR3 DNA: TGTGCCAGCCGCCCTGGGGCGGGAGTGGGTAATGAGCAGTTCTTC.

This chain uses TRBV9 with TRBJ2-3; D gene ambiguous. Germline CDR1 reads SGDLS; CDR2 reads YYNGEE. V was cut by 4 bases and J by 5 bases, with 8 bases left in between. The CDR3 covers 12 residues. CDR3 sequence (DNA): TGTGCCAGCAGCCCCTCTTTAGATACGCAGTATTTT. It codes for CASSPSLDTQYF.

J is TRBJ2-1 and V is TRBV9; 7 nucleotides line up with TRBD2. Germline V CDR1 and CDR2: SGDLS, YYNGEE. The CDR3 is 15 residues long. Losses at the gene ends were 0 bases for V and 9 bases for J; bases not matched to a gene: 9. CDR3: CASSVVAGLKGEQFF. The CDR3 DNA sequence: TGTGCCAGCAGCGTAGTAGCGGGTTTAAAGGGTGAGCAGTTCTTC.

The CDR3 sequence: CASSELTYEQYF. CDR3 DNA sequence: TGTGCCAGCAGTGAACTTACCTACGAGCAGTACTTC. The chain recombines TRBV2 with TRBJ2-7, with D unresolved. Germline lookup yields CDR1 SNHLY and CDR2 FYNNEI. CDR3 length: 12 residues. The V end lost 2 bases, the J end lost 2 bases, and 4 bases lay between the germline ends.

The chain joins TRBV6-2 or TRBV6-3 to TRBJ2-7, with D uncertain. Germline CDR1 is MNHEY and CDR2 is SVGEGT. V gave up 6 bases and J gave up 0 bases, with 9 bases separating them. There are 13 residues in the CDR3. The CDR3 region is CASSPLDSYEQYF. The CDR3 DNA reads as TGTGCCAGCAGCCCTCTAGACTCCTACGAGCAGTACTTC.

V gene TRBV28 combines with J gene TRBJ2-5, with D tentatively TRBD1 (6 bases). CDR1 MDHEN and CDR2 SYDVKM come from the germline V gene. The CDR3 consists of 13 residues. Trimming shortened V by 11 bases and J by 3 bases, and 16 bases separated the two germline ends. CDR3 DNA sequence: TGTGCCTCCACCCCGGGACAAGAAGAGACCCAGTACTTC. It yields the protein CASTPGQEETQYF.